This TCR beta chain emerged from a study of blood T cells in healthy people across ages. With a J-beta primer mix and a sample-barcoded 5' primer, a second PCR ran about 7 to 11 cycles. TCRdb reprocessed the 5' RACE reads with MiXCR, giving one entry per CDR3 protein. The sample holds some 1.4 million distinct CDR3 sequences; around two fifths are singletons and the top ten take approximately 7.9%. Donors were systemically healthy Caucasian individuals from Russia aged roughly 6 to 95 years. This clonotype was seen only a few times. This CDR3 is built from 16 residues. Germline V CDR1 and CDR2: MGHDK, SYGVNS. V gave up 4 bases and J gave up 1 base; unmatched junction bases: 8.

The chain carries TRBV25-1 and TRBJ2-3; 7 bases are shared with TRBD2. The sequenced sample consisted of blood. The clonotype was recovered from a woman under 30 in good health. The CDR3 DNA reads as TGTGCCAGCAGTGGGTGGGAGCGGGAAGGCACAGATACGCAGTATTTT. It codes for CASSGWEREGTDTQYF.